This T cell receptor beta chain comes out of a study of blood T cell repertoires in COVID-19. Study-level information: The United States, Italy and Spain were the sources of the acute and convalescent COVID-19 samples. Sample material is recorded as cDNA or gDNA derived from T cells, B-cell-depleted T cells, or PBMCs.

In the study's own analysis: Reference gene primers were amplified, and this amplification served to estimate nucleated cell counts. Some clones are missing from TCRdb's copy, which holds only in-frame ones; the method was immunoSEQ multiplex PCR. Clone size and V and J calls were adopted from that table, with D and trimming inferred from the DNA. The sample holds roughly 300,000 clones, around 87% seen once. Material for sequencing was peripheral blood. The clonotype comes from a woman in her 50s who had recovered from COVID-19.

CDR3 sequence: CASSPGGNQPQHF. Written as DNA, the CDR3 is TGCGCCAGCAGCCCCGGGGGGAATCAGCCCCAGCATTTT. V gene TRBV4-3 combines with J gene TRBJ1-5; tentatively, D is TRBD1 (5 bases). In germline, CDR1 is LGHNA, CDR2 YSLEER. CDR3 length: 13 residues. V shed 4 bases and J shed 4 bases, with 8 bases lying between them.